This T cell receptor beta chain was recovered during a study of T-cell reconstitution after alpha-beta-depleted transplantation in children. The library targeted TCRbeta and was prepared with unique molecular identifiers. TCRdb independently ran MiXCR on the PCR reads; one entry per CDR3 protein. The sample comprises roughly 400,000 distinct CDR3 sequences, 43% of which are singletons, and approximately 30% rests with the top ten. This CDR3 has 14 amino acids. CDR1 is SGHVS, CDR2 FQNEAQ, per germline. V dropped 7 bases and J dropped 0 bases, with 10 bases sitting between them. This chain joins TRBV7-8 and TRBJ2-1; no reliable D call. This clonotype was obtained from a girl aged 2 to 9 with aplastic anemia, due to receive a stem cell transplant. The sequencing here drew on PBMCs, taken before TCRalphabeta/CD19-depleted stem cell transplant. CDR3 amino acids: CASTRVSSYNEQFF. DNA for the CDR3: TGTGCCAGCACCCGGGTTAGCTCCTACAATGAGCAGTTCTTC. Combining the CDR3 with reference TRBV7-8 and TRBJ2-1 gives the whole variable domain GAGVSQSPRYKVAKRGQDVALRCDPISGHVSLFWYQQALGQGPEFLTYFQNEAQLDKSGLPSDRFFAERPEGSVSTLKIQRTQQEDSAVYLCASTRVSSYNEQFFGPGTRLTVL.